The clone carrying this T cell receptor beta chain has only one observation. Its target is unknown. The data were obtained in a study of blood T cells in healthy people across ages. Germline V CDR1 and CDR2: SEHNR, FQNEAQ (reference sequence). The length of the CDR3 is 15 residues. V gave up 3 bases and J gave up 1 base, with 9 bases separating them. Overall study results and limits: Roughly linear declines in TCR beta diversity per million T cells occurred with age.

A sample-barcoded 5' primer and a J-beta primer mix were used in a second PCR of roughly 7 to 11 cycles. TCRdb reprocessed the 5' RACE reads with MiXCR, giving one entry per CDR3 protein. The sample lists approximately 940,000 distinct CDR3 sequences; 40% to 60% were seen once. The chain is built from TRBV7-9 and TRBJ1-4; D gene unclear. Sequenced material: blood. This clonotype was obtained from a man under 40 in good health. Here the CDR3 DNA reads TGTGCCAGCAGCTTTTTCGAGGAAACTAATGAAAAACTGTTTTTT. Encoded protein: CASSFFEETNEKLFF. The variable domain in full, completed from reference TRBV7-9 and TRBJ1-4, reads DTGVSQNPRHKITKRGQNVTFRCDPISEHNRLYWYRQTLGQGPEFLTYFQNEAQLEKSRLLSDRFSAERPKGSFSTLEIQRTEQGDSAMYLCASSFFEETNEKLFFGSGTQLSVL.